This entry features one TCR beta chain sequence. The data derive from a study of blood T cell repertoires in COVID-19. Study context: COVID-19 samples collected from the United States, Italy and Spain covered acute and convalescent phases. PBMCs, B-cell-depleted T cells, or T cells provided the cDNA or gDNA that made up the material.

Germline CDR1 is SGDLS and CDR2 is YYNGEE. V lost 0 bases and J lost 2, with 9 bases in between. The CDR3 covers 16 residues. In the original workflow: Reference gene primer amplification gave nucleated cell count estimates. Here immunoSEQ multiplex PCR was the method, and the copy in TCRdb shows in-frame clones only, minus some. V, J and clone size derive from that table, while D and trimming were established from the DNA sequence. This repertoire shows 95,000 to 100,000 clones, 91% found once; its top ten account for roughly a sixth. V usage is TRBV9 and J usage is TRBJ2-6; TRBD2 might be the D (5 bases). Sequencing was performed on peripheral blood. The clonotype was recovered from a man aged 50 to 59 with acute or convalescent COVID-19. The CDR3 nucleotides read TGTGCCAGCAGCGTAGCTGTCGGGGCTGGGGCCAACGTCCTGACTTTC. It is translated as CASSVAVGAGANVLTF.